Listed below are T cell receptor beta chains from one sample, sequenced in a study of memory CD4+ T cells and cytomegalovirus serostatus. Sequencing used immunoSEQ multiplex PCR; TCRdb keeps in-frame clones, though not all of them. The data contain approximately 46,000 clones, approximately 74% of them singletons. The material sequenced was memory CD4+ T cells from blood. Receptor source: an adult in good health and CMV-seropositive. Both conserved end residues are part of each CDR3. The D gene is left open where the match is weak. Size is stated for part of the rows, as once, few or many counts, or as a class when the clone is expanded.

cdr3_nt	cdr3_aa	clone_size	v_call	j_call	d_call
TGCGCCAGCAGCTGGGGGACAGGTGGTGGAAACACCATATATTTT	CASSWGTGGGNTIYF	-	TRBV5-1	TRBJ1-3	TRBD1
TGCGCCAGCAGCCCCCGACAGGGATTAGCCTACGAGCAGTACTTC	CASSPRQGLAYEQYF	-	TRBV4-3	TRBJ2-7	TRBD1
TGTGCCAGCAGCCAAGGACACAGGGTTAACACTGAAGCTTTCTTT	CASSQGHRVNTEAFF	-	TRBV4-2	TRBJ1-1	-
TGTGCCAGCAGCTTGGGCCTAGAGATGGACACTGAAGCTTTCTTT	CASSLGLEMDTEAFF	-	TRBV5-6	TRBJ1-1	-
TGTGCCAGCAGTCAGACCGGGGAAACCTATGGCTACACCTTC	CASSQTGETYGYTF	-	TRBV9	TRBJ1-2	-
TGTGCCAGCACCGTTAGGGAAGGAGATTCACCCCTCCACTTT	CASTVREGDSPLHF	once	TRBV2	TRBJ1-6	-
TGCGCCAGTGCACGGGGGGCCTACGAGCAGTACTTC	CASARGAYEQYF	-	TRBV5-1	TRBJ2-7	TRBD2
TGTGCCAGCAGTGCCCCCTCTGGGGCCAACGTCCTGACTTTC	CASSAPSGANVLTF	-	TRBV6-5	TRBJ2-6	-
TGTGCCAGCAGCTTAGGCGCCTGGAGCTCCTATAATTCACCCCTCCACTTT	CASSLGAWSSYNSPLHF	many	TRBV11-2	TRBJ1-6	-
TGCGCCAGCAGCTTGACTAGCGGGGGTAGCAATGAGCAGTTCTTC	CASSLTSGGSNEQFF	-	TRBV5-1	TRBJ2-1	TRBD2
TGTGCCAGCAGTTTGATTGGCCGGAACACTGAAGCTTTCTTT	CASSLIGRNTEAFF	-	TRBV27	TRBJ1-1	-
TGTGCCAGCAGCTTGGGCGGGGGGAACACCGGGGAGCTGTTTTTT	CASSLGGGNTGELFF	once	TRBV5-6	TRBJ2-2	TRBD2
TGTGCCAGTAGTATAGATCCCGGGACAGACTATAATTCACCCCTCCACTTT	CASSIDPGTDYNSPLHF	medium-sized	TRBV19	TRBJ1-6	TRBD1
TGTGCCATCAGTCGGGACAGGTACTACGAGCAGTACTTC	CAISRDRYYEQYF	-	TRBV10-3	TRBJ2-7	TRBD1
TGTGCCAGCAGGAGAACAGGGAGGAACACTGAAGCTTTCTTT	CASRRTGRNTEAFF	-	TRBV5-4	TRBJ1-1	-
TGTGCCAGCAGCGTTATTCCCGGGAGGGTAGTCCCTCTTATTCAGTACTTC	CASSVIPGRVVPLIQYF	-	TRBV7-8	TRBJ2-4	TRBD2
TGTGCCATCAGTCCTCGAGGGGATAGCACAGATACGCAGTATTTT	CAISPRGDSTDTQYF	-	TRBV10-3	TRBJ2-3	-
TGCGCCAGCAGCAACCCGGGACAGGGCACAGATACGCAGTATTTT	CASSNPGQGTDTQYF	-	TRBV4-1	TRBJ2-3	TRBD1
TGTGCCAGCAGCACCCGAATAGGTGGAGACACTGAAGCTTTCTTT	CASSTRIGGDTEAFF	-	TRBV7-2	TRBJ1-1	-
TGCGCCAGCAGCCCTCGGACGGAAAAAGAGACCCAGTACTTC	CASSPRTEKETQYF	-	TRBV5-1	TRBJ2-5	-
TGTGCCAGTAGTATGGACAGGGGGCTCGACGATGAGCAGTTCTTC	CASSMDRGLDDEQFF	-	TRBV19	TRBJ2-1	TRBD1
TGTGCCAGCATTGAACAGGGGGCCTCGAACACTGAAGCTTTCTTT	CASIEQGASNTEAFF	-	TRBV27	TRBJ1-1	TRBD1
TGTGCCACCAGCAGAGAACGCGGGACAGCGAATAACTATGGCTACACCTTC	CATSRERGTANNYGYTF	-	TRBV15	TRBJ1-2	TRBD1
TGTGCCAGCAGAACACTTAGGACTAGCGGGGGGATAGATACGCAGTATTTT	CASRTLRTSGGIDTQYF	-	TRBV2	TRBJ2-3	TRBD2
TGTGCCAGCAGCGTAGGGACAGGGGAGGGCCTGAACACTGAAGCTTTCTTT	CASSVGTGEGLNTEAFF	-	TRBV9	TRBJ1-1	TRBD1
TGCGCCAGCTCCGGGACAGGGGGCAACACTGAAGCTTTCTTT	CASSGTGGNTEAFF	once	TRBV5-1	TRBJ1-1	TRBD1
TGCAGCGTTGTCGGGGACTATGGCTACACCTTC	CSVVGDYGYTF	-	TRBV29-1	TRBJ1-2	-
TGTGCCAGCAGCCTAGAGATGAACACTGAAGCTTTCTTT	CASSLEMNTEAFF	-	TRBV28	TRBJ1-1	-